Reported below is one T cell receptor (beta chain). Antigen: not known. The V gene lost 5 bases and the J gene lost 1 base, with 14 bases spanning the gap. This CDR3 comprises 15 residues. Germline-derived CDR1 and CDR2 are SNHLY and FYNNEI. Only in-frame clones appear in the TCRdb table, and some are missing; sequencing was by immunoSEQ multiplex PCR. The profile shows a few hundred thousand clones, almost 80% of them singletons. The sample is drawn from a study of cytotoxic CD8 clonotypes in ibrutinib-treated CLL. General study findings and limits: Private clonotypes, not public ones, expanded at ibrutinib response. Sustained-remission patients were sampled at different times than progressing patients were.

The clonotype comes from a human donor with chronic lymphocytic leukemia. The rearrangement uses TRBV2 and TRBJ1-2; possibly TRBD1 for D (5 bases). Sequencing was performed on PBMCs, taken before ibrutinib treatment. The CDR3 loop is CASSPTGANNYGYTF. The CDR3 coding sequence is TGTGCCAGCAGTCCAACAGGCGCCAATAACTATGGCTACACCTTC.